This T cell receptor beta chain came from a study of vaccination and CD4 T cells after COVID-19. The V gene's germline CDR1 is SGDLS and CDR2 YYNGEE. Trimming cost V 1 base and J 7 bases, with 15 bases left between them. CDR3 size: 15 residues. Treatment of the sample: approximately 10-day PBMC culture with coronavirus spike peptide pools or control peptides (ViraFEST assay). Scientists ran DNA taken from cultured CD4+ T cells through the Oncomine TCR Beta short-read assay for sequencing. TCRdb reprocessed the PCR reads with MiXCR, giving one entry per CDR3 protein. The sample records approximately 14,000 distinct CDR3 sequences, roughly half being singletons. Notes on the study in general: Convalescent patients' vaccine-specific clones were spike mono-reactive in 304 of 307 cases. In median terms, SARS-CoV-2-reactive clonotypes went from about 20 to 38, a nonsignificant rise.

As to this clonotype: Antigen: not known.

The chain is built from TRBV9 and TRBJ2-1, with D unclear. The sequenced material came from CD4+ T cells from blood, cultured in vitro. The sequence derives from a human donor who had recovered from COVID-19. CDR3 sequence: CASSVWPRSPNEQFF. The CDR3 DNA reads TGTGCCAGCAGCGTATGGCCCCGGTCCCCAAATGAGCAGTTCTTC.